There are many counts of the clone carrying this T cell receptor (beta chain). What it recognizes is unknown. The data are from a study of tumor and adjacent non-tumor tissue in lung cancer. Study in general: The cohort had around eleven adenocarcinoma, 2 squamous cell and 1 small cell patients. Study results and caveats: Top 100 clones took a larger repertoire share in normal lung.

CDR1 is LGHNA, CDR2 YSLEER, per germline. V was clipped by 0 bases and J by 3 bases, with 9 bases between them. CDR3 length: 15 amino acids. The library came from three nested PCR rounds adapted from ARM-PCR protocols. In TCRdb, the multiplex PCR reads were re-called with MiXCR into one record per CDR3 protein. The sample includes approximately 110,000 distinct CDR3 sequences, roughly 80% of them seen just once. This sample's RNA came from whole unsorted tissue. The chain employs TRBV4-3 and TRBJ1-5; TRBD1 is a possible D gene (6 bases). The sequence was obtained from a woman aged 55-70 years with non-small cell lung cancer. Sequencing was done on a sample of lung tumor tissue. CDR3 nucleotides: TGCGCCAGCAGCCAAGAACAGGGACCCAATCAGCCCCAGCATTTT. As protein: CASSQEQGPNQPQHF.